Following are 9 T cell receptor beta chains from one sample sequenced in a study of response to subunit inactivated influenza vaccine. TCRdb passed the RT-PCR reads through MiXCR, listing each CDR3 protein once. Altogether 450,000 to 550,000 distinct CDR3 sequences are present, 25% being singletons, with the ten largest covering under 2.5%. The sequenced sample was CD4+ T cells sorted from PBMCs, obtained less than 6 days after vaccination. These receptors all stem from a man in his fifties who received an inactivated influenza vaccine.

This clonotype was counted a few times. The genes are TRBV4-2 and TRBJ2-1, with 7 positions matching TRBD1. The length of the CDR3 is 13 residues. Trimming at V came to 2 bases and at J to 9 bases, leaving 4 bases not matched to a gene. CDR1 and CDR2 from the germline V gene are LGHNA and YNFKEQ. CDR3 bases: TGTGCCAGCAGCCAACCGACAGGGATTGAGCAGTTCTTC. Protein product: CASSQPTGIEQFF.

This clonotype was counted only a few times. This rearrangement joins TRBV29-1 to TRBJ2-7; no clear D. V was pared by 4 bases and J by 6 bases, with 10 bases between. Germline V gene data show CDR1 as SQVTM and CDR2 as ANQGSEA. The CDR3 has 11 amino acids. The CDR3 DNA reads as TGCAGCGTTGTACAGTTGGGCGAGCAGTACTTC. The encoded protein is CSVVQLGEQYF.

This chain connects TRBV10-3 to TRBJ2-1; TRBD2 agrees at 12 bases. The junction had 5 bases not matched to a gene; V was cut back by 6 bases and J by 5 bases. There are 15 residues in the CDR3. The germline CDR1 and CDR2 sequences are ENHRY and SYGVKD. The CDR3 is CAISALAGGNNEQFF. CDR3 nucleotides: TGTGCCATCAGCGCCCTAGCGGGAGGGAACAATGAGCAGTTCTTC.

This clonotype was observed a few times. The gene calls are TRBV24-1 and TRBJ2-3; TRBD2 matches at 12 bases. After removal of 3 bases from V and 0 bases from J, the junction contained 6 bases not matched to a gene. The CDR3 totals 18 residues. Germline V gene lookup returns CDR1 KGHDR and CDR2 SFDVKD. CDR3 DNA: TGTGCCACCAGTGATACCGGACTAGCGGGGCTTAGCACAGATACGCAGTATTTT. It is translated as CATSDTGLAGLSTDTQYF.

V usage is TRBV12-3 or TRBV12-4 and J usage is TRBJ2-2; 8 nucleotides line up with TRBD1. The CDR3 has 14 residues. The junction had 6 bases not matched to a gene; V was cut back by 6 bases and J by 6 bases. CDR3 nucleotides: TGTGCCAGCAGCCCCTCAGGGGGCTCCGGGGAGCTGTTTTTT. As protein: CASSPSGGSGELFF.

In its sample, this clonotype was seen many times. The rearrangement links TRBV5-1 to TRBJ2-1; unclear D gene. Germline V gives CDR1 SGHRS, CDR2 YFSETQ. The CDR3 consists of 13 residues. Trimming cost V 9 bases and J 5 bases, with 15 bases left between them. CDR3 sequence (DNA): TGCGCCACCAAAGTGGGGATTAACAATGAGCAGTTCTTC. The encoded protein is CATKVGINNEQFF.

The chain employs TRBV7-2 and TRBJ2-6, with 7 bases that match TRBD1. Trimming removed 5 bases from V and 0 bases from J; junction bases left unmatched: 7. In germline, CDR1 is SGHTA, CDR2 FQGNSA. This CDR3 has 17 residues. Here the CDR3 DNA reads TGTGCCAGCAGCCGGGACAGAGCGTACTCTGGGGCCAACGTCCTGACTTTC. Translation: CASSRDRAYSGANVLTF.

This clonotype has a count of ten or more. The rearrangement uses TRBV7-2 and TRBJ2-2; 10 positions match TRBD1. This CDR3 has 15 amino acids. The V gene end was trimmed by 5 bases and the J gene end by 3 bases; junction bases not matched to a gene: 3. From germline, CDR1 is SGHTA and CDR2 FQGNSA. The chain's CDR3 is CASSGDRGYTGELFF. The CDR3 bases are TGTGCCAGCAGCGGGGACAGGGGTTACACCGGGGAGCTGTTTTTT.

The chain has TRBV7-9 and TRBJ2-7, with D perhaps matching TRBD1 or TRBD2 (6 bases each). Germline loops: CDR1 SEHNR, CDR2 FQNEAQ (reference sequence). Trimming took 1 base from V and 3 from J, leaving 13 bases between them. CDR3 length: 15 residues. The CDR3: CASSLEEGGIYEQYF. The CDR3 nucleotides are TGTGCCAGCAGCTTAGAAGAAGGGGGGATCTACGAGCAGTACTTC.